This TCR beta chain was found in a study of beta chain features in type 1 diabetes. Turning to the study itself: Healthy donors resembled patients in age, gender and cell yields.

The sequenced template was cDNA made from the entire isolated RNA. TCRdb's copy holds only in-frame clones and misses some; the assay was immunoSEQ multiplex PCR. The data show fewer than 400,000 clones, 6.5% to 10% seen once. Study results and caveats: In comparison with healthy donors, patients had naive, central memory and Treg TCRB repertoires that appeared more similar. Type 1 diabetes patients showed a moderate but significant shortening of TCRB CDR3s in all four CD4+ subsets.

This clone was found a few times. Antigen specificity is unknown. Germline V gives CDR1 MGHDK, CDR2 SYGVNS. CDR3 length: 15 amino acids. The gene calls are TRBV25-1 and TRBJ2-5, with D possibly being TRBD1 (6 bases). The DNA end favors TRBJ2-7, so the J call may be wrong. The specimen was central memory CD4+ T cells from blood. The TCR was taken from a woman between 18 and 30 years old in good health. CDR3 DNA sequence: TGTGCCAGCAGTGCCCGTTACAGGGCCCTCTACGAGCAGTACTTC. Translation: CASSARYRALYEQYF.